This T cell receptor beta chain was recovered during a study of blood T cell repertoires in COVID-19. Overall study: Sites across the United States, Italy and Spain contributed samples from acute and convalescent COVID-19. PBMCs, B-cell-depleted T cells, or T cells were the source of the cDNA or gDNA that made up the material.

Recruits, aged roughly 18 to 100 years, lived in approximately 26 US areas. Membership in each cohort depended on participant-reported clinical history. V lost 4 bases and J lost 0, with 11 bases in between. Germline CDR1 is SGDLS and CDR2 is YYNGEE. CDR3 size: 15 residues. The table came from immunoSEQ multiplex PCR; TCRdb's copy has only in-frame clones and leaves some out. This sample has fewer than 350,000 clones; roughly 93% occur once, and the top ten carry approximately 2.5%. This clone has just one count. V usage is TRBV9 and J usage is TRBJ2-1; TRBD2 is a possible D gene (6 bases). The sequence came from a middle-aged woman with acute COVID-19. Sequencing used PBMCs or T cells enriched from blood (not recorded which). The CDR3 spells CASSTRGSSYNEQFF. The CDR3 DNA is TGTGCCAGCAGCACCCGGGGGAGCTCCTACAATGAGCAGTTCTTC. The entire variable domain, with the rest obtained from reference TRBV9 and TRBJ2-1, is as follows: DSGVTQTPKHLITATGQRVTLRCSPRSGDLSVYWYQQSLDQGLQFLIQYYNGEERAKGNILERFSAQQFPDLHSELNLSSLELGDSALYFCASSTRGSSYNEQFFGPGTRLTVL.